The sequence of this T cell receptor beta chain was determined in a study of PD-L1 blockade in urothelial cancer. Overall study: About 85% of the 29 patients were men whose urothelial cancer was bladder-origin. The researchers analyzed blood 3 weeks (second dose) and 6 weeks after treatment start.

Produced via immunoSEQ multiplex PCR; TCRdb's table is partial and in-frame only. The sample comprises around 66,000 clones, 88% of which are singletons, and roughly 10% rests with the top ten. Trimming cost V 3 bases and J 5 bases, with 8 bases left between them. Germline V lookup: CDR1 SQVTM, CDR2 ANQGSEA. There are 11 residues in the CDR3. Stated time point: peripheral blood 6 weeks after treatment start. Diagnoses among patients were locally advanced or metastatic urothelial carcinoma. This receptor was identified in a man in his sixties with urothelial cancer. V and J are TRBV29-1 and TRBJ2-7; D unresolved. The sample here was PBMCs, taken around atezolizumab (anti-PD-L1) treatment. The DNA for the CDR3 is TGCAGCGTTGATGTCGGTCACGAGCAGTACTTC. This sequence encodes CSVDVGHEQYF.